This entry lists 21 T cell receptor beta chains sequenced from one sample in a study of metastatic and nonmetastatic thyroid tumors. None of the patients had undergone any treatment ahead of thyroid surgery. TCRdb reprocessed the PCR reads using MiXCR. Of some 35,000 clones in the sample, approximately 30% were seen once. The sample comprised blood. Source of these receptors: a male donor with papillary thyroid cancer or a benign thyroid nodule (not recorded which). Some clones in this sample may be carry-over from other donors' samples.

The rearrangement uses TRBV12-3 or TRBV12-4 and TRBJ2-2; tentative D call: TRBD1 (5 bases). The CDR3 contains 16 residues. The V end was cut by 7 bases, the J end by 5 bases, with 20 bases between. The CDR3 loop is CASTALMGTGTGELFF. CDR3 in DNA: TGTGCCAGCACCGCCTTAATGGGAACAGGAACCGGGGAGCTGTTTTTT.

V usage is TRBV20-1 and J usage is TRBJ2-7, with TRBD2 matching over 9 bases. Germline trimming cut 3 bases from V and 2 bases from J; bases unmatched to any gene: 8. This CDR3 spans 15 amino acids. Per the germline V gene, CDR1 is DFQATT and CDR2 is SNEGSKA (reference sequence). CDR3 DNA sequence: TGCAGTGCTAGTATTAGTGCGGGAGGGCCCTACGAGCAGTACTTC. This gives the protein CSASISAGGPYEQYF.

The chain employs TRBV10-3 and TRBJ2-7; 11 nucleotides match TRBD1. The CDR3 is 14 residues long. The V segment lost 6 bases and the J segment 5 bases; nucleotides outside the gene matches: 6. The germline V gene has CDR1 ENHRY and CDR2 SYGVKD. CDR3 in DNA: TGTGCCATCAGAAGGACAGGGGGCTCAGACGAGCAGTACTTC. Translated, it gives CAIRRTGGSDEQYF.

CDR3 region: CSAKDRAYEQYF. The CDR3 DNA is TGCAGTGCTAAAGACCGCGCCTACGAGCAGTACTTC. J is TRBJ2-7 and V is TRBV20-1; D is uncertain. The CDR3 extends over 12 amino acids. Germline V gene sequence: CDR1 DFQATT, CDR2 SNEGSKA (reference sequence). Trimming pared 4 bases from V and 2 bases from J, leaving 9 bases between.

This clone was seen repeatedly, ten times or more. The V call is TRBV28, the J call TRBJ2-5; 7 bases align to TRBD2. This CDR3 has 15 amino acids. J lost 1 base, V lost 8 bases, and 10 bases had no gene match. The germline CDR1 and CDR2 sequences are MDHEN and SYDVKM. The DNA of the CDR3 is TGTGCCAGCGCCGGACTAGTGGGATTCCAAGAGACCCAGTACTTC. Its translation is CASAGLVGFQETQYF.

This clone came up a few times. The chain is built from TRBV14 and TRBJ1-2, with TRBD1 matching over 7 bases. Trimming took 4 bases from V and 3 from J; bases not matched to a gene: 8. This CDR3 is 15 amino acids long. Per the germline V gene, CDR1 is SGHDN and CDR2 is FVKESK. This CDR3 reads CASSPLTGPYYGYTF. As DNA, the CDR3 is TGTGCCAGCAGCCCCCTGACAGGGCCCTACTATGGCTACACCTTC.

This clone came up a few times. The chain has TRBV12-3 or TRBV12-4 and TRBJ2-2; D is possibly TRBD2 (5 bases). The CDR3 runs to 16 residues. V was clipped by 8 bases and J by 4 bases, with 20 bases between them. CDR3 amino acids: CASSWREGHSTGELFF. The CDR3 bases are TGTGCCAGCTCCTGGCGTGAGGGCCATAGCACCGGGGAGCTGTTTTTT.

This chain links TRBV19 with TRBJ2-3; D is unresolved. The V gene lost 6 bases and the J gene lost 0 bases, with 7 bases spanning the gap. The germline CDR1 and CDR2 sequences are LNHDA and SQIVND (reference sequence). The CDR3 covers 13 residues. Here the CDR3 DNA reads TGTGCCAGTAGCGGGTACAGCACAGATACGCAGTATTTT. Translated, it gives CASSGYSTDTQYF.

This clone was detected a few times. The chain combines TRBV6-2 or TRBV6-3 with TRBJ2-6; perhaps TRBD1 as D (6 bases). Germline CDR1 and CDR2: MNHEY and SVGEGT. The CDR3 consists of 18 residues. The germline V and J ends were trimmed by 11 bases and 0 bases, with 23 bases remaining between them. The CDR3 spells CAARSGRGPRSGANVLTF. DNA for the CDR3: TGTGCCGCCCGGTCTGGCAGGGGCCCCCGCTCTGGGGCCAACGTCCTGACTTTC.

The CDR3 nucleotides read TGTGCCAGCAGTAAAGGACTAGCGGGAGGGCCAATCGGGGAGCTGTTTTTT. Residues: CASSKGLAGGPIGELFF. The chain combines TRBV6-1 with TRBJ2-2, with TRBD2 identical over 15 bases. The CDR3 contains 17 residues. The V segment lost 5 bases and the J segment 7 bases; nucleotides outside the gene matches: 8. CDR1 and CDR2 from the germline V gene are MNHNS and SASEGT.

This clone was counted ten times or more. The rearrangement joins TRBV27 to TRBJ2-1; D unclear. Germline values: CDR1 MNHEY, CDR2 SMNVEV (reference sequence). V lost 2 bases, J lost 5 bases, and 16 bases lay in between. This CDR3 is built from 16 residues. The CDR3 region has the DNA TGTGCCAGCAGTTTACAGGCCGGAAAGACAAACAATGAGCAGTTCTTC. Residues: CASSLQAGKTNNEQFF.

The chain couples TRBV18 to TRBJ2-7; a weak D match, TRBD1 (5 bases). The CDR3 extends over 14 amino acids. Germline lookup yields CDR1 KGHSH and CDR2 LQKENI. V was shortened by 3 bases and J by 7 bases, with 16 bases between the two germline ends. The CDR3 DNA is TGTGCCAGCTCACCGCTACAGGAATCCCTTGAGCAGTACTTC. This sequence encodes CASSPLQESLEQYF.

The CDR3 bases are TGCAGTGCTGGGACAGCCATCCTCAATCAGCCCCAGCATTTT. Residues: CSAGTAILNQPQHF. The chain has TRBV20-1 and TRBJ1-5, with 7 bases matching TRBD1. Germline V lookup: CDR1 DFQATT, CDR2 SNEGSKA (reference sequence). J gave up 3 bases and V 5 bases, and 7 bases lay outside the gene matches. The CDR3 runs 14 residues.

This clone appeared once. V usage is TRBV30 and J usage is TRBJ1-4; maybe TRBD1 (5 bases). Germline assignment: CDR1 GTSNPN and CDR2 SVGIG (reference sequence). Trimming removed 5 bases from V and 3 bases from J, with 13 bases in between. This CDR3 comprises 14 residues. The CDR3 protein is CAWGEGRANEKLFF. Here the CDR3 DNA reads TGTGCCTGGGGCGAGGGGCGCGCTAATGAAAAACTGTTTTTT.

V usage is TRBV7-2 and J usage is TRBJ2-7; maybe TRBD1 (6 bases). Trimming shortened V by 4 bases and J by 3 bases, and 13 bases separated the two germline ends. Germline V gives CDR1 SGHTA, CDR2 FQGNSA. The CDR3 extends over 14 amino acids. CDR3 protein: CASSSGHRVYEQYF. In DNA, the CDR3 is TGTGCCAGCAGCTCGGGACATCGGGTCTACGAGCAGTACTTC.

CDR3 DNA: TGTGCCAGCAGCTTAGATTTCGGGGGGGCCTACGAGCAGTACTTC. This gives the protein CASSLDFGGAYEQYF. V is TRBV11-3 and J is TRBJ2-7; 8 bases agree with TRBD2. The V and J ends lost 0 bases and 2 bases, in that order; junction bases with no gene match: 3. This CDR3 has 15 amino acids. Germline loops: CDR1 SGHNT, CDR2 YENEEA.

The chain links TRBV14 to TRBJ2-3; D call uncertain. Deletions cut 4 bases from V and 1 base from J, with 9 bases between. Per the germline V gene, CDR1 is SGHDN and CDR2 is FVKESK. The CDR3 extends over 14 amino acids. The CDR3 reads CASSLFGGTDTQYF. The CDR3 DNA reads TGTGCCAGCAGCCTCTTTGGTGGCACAGATACGCAGTATTTT.

In its sample, this clone is medium-sized. V is TRBV11-2 and J is TRBJ1-4; no clear D. Trimming cost V 7 bases and J 0 bases, with 15 bases left between them. The germline CDR1 and CDR2 sequences are SGHAT and FQNNGV. The CDR3 is made up of 16 amino acids. CDR3 DNA: TGTGCCAGCACCACCCACCCAGCTGCAACTAATGAAAAACTGTTTTTT. The encoded protein is CASTTHPAATNEKLFF.

The rearrangement links TRBV5-1 to TRBJ2-1; weak D call: TRBD1 (6 bases). Per the germline V gene, CDR1 is SGHRS and CDR2 is YFSETQ. There are 14 residues in the CDR3. Trimming pared 5 bases from V and 3 bases from J, leaving 12 bases between. Here the CDR3 DNA reads TGCGCCAGCAGGGAAGGGGGTGGCTACAATGAGCAGTTCTTC. Translating it yields CASREGGGYNEQFF.

This clone was seen only once. The rearrangement uses TRBV4-1 and TRBJ2-1; 13 bases fit TRBD2. Per germline, CDR1 MGHRA and CDR2 YSYEKL. This CDR3 contains 17 residues. Trimming removed 3 bases from V and 8 bases from J; junction bases left unmatched: 10. DNA of the CDR3: TGCGCCAGCAGCCAGGTAAAGGGACTAGCGGGAATATATGAGCAGTTCTTC. Amino acids: CASSQVKGLAGIYEQFF.

On this clone itself: The germline gene is not matched at one end of the junction; a read error may be the cause. The rearrangement uses TRBV19 and TRBJ1-2, with 7 bases identical to TRBD1. CDR1 is LNHDA and CDR2 is SQIVND in the germline V gene (reference sequence). This CDR3 is 14 amino acids long. CDR3 bases: TGTGCCAGTAGTGCGACAGGGAGTAACTATTGCTACACCTTC. Protein product: CASSATGSNYCYTF.